These 29 T cell receptor beta chains came from one sample sequenced in a study of T cell clones after liver transplantation. Profiling relied on immunoSEQ multiplex PCR, and the TCRdb table lists in-frame clones only, not all of them. The sample has about 7,400 clones, 75% to 85% seen once. This specimen consisted of CD8+ T cells from blood, obtained before liver transplant. Receptors originate from a human donor who received a liver transplant.

This sequence joins TRBV19 and TRBJ1-1; 7 bases agree with TRBD1. The ends lost 7 bases at V and 4 bases at J; junction bases unmatched: 6. CDR3 length: 13 amino acids. CDR1 is LNHDA and CDR2 is SQIVND in the germline V gene (reference sequence). This CDR3 is CASTYRTGTEAFF. In DNA, the CDR3 is TGTGCCAGTACCTACCGGACAGGCACTGAAGCTTTCTTT.

The J gene is TRBJ1-2, the V gene TRBV2; D gene unclear. Trimming stripped 8 bases from V and 7 bases from J, with 26 bases between. CDR1 SNHLY and CDR2 FYNNEI come from the germline V gene. This CDR3 is 16 amino acids long. DNA for the CDR3: TGTGCCAGCCAGCTCAGGCCAGTCACGTTCCATGTTGGCTACACCTTC. It encodes CASQLRPVTFHVGYTF.

This clone was counted a few times. J is TRBJ2-7 and V is TRBV25-1, with TRBD2 matching 7 bases. The germline V gene has CDR1 MGHDK and CDR2 SYGVNS. The CDR3 sequence is 13 residues long. Trimming took 6 bases from V and 2 from J; bases not matched to a gene: 4. CDR3 nucleotide sequence: TGTGCCAGCAGGGGGGGGAAGACCTACGAGCAGTACTTC. This codes for CASRGGKTYEQYF.

This sequence joins TRBV19 and TRBJ2-7, with TRBD2 matching 8 bases. This CDR3 is 14 amino acids long. Germline lookup yields CDR1 LNHDA and CDR2 SQIVND (reference sequence). Unmatched junction bases numbered 5, after V lost 4 bases and J lost 3 bases. Written as DNA, the CDR3 is TGTGCCAGTAGTACCGCACTAGCGGACTACGAGCAGTACTTC. Protein: CASSTALADYEQYF. The full variable domain, its missing parts supplied by reference TRBV19 and TRBJ2-7, is DGGITQSPKYLFRKEGQNVTLSCEQNLNHDAMYWYRQDPGQGLRLIYYSQIVNDFQKGDIAEGYSVSREKKESFPLTVTSAQKNPTAFYLCASSTALADYEQYFGPGTRLTVT.

This clone came up once. The V gene is TRBV2, the J gene TRBJ2-7; the D gene is possibly TRBD1 (6 bases). The CDR3 is 13 residues long. The ends were cut back, 7 bases at V and 2 bases at J, with 12 bases in the middle. Looked up from germline, CDR1 is SNHLY and CDR2 is FYNNEI. CDR3 loop: CASTGQLPYEQYF. In DNA, the CDR3 is TGTGCCAGCACCGGACAGTTACCCTACGAGCAGTACTTC.

The chain carries TRBV6-5 and TRBJ2-7; no clear D. In germline, CDR1 is MNHEY, CDR2 SVGAGI. The CDR3 is made up of 14 amino acids. V was clipped by 2 bases and J by 0 bases, with 8 bases between them. The CDR3 nucleotides are TGTGCCAGCAGTTACGGGCAGACCTCCTACGAGCAGTACTTC. Encoded protein: CASSYGQTSYEQYF.

The V gene is TRBV7-2, the J gene TRBJ2-7; D is perhaps TRBD1 (6 bases). Germline CDR1 reads SGHTA; CDR2 reads FQGNSA. Deletions cut 1 base from V and 3 bases from J, with 10 bases between. The CDR3 totals 14 residues. CDR3 loop: CASSLEQGNYEQYF. The CDR3 coding sequence is TGTGCCAGCAGCTTAGAACAGGGTAACTACGAGCAGTACTTC.

In nucleotides, the CDR3 is TGTGCCAGTAGTCCTGACCCTTGGGAGACTAATGAAAAACTGTTTTTT. Its protein is CASSPDPWETNEKLFF. The chain joins TRBV19 to TRBJ1-4; D ambiguous. The V end was cut by 5 bases, the J end by 2 bases, with 15 bases between. The CDR3 has 16 residues. Germline V gives CDR1 LNHDA, CDR2 SQIVND (reference sequence).

This clone was found once. J is TRBJ2-1 and V is TRBV5-5; D is unclear. The V end lost 1 base, the J end lost 0 bases, and 8 bases lay between the germline ends. The CDR3 extends over 15 amino acids. Germline V gives CDR1 SGHKS, CDR2 YYEKEE (reference sequence). The DNA for the CDR3 is TGTGCCAGCAGCTTGTCCCGTAGCTCCTACAATGAGCAGTTCTTC. Its protein product is CASSLSRSSYNEQFF.

The rearrangement links TRBV27 to TRBJ2-2, with TRBD1 matching 7 bases. Trimming removed 7 bases from V and 4 bases from J; junction bases left unmatched: 12. Germline values: CDR1 MNHEY, CDR2 SMNVEV (reference sequence). CDR3 length: 16 residues. CDR3 protein: CASNPGDSTITGELFF. CDR3 sequence (DNA): TGTGCCAGCAACCCTGGGGACAGCACGATCACCGGGGAGCTGTTTTTT.

The V call is TRBV4-2, the J call TRBJ1-2; D is perhaps TRBD1 (5 bases). Germline V gene lookup returns CDR1 LGHNA and CDR2 YNFKEQ. The CDR3 loop spans 16 amino acids. Between the trimmed V and J ends, which lost 1 base and 1 base, there was a span of 13 bases. The CDR3 region is CASSQGEQEINYGYTF. In nucleotides, the CDR3 is TGTGCCAGCAGCCAAGGGGAACAGGAGATTAACTATGGCTACACCTTC.

In this sample, this clone turned up a few times. The J gene is TRBJ1-6, the V gene TRBV1; the table names TRBD1, a call not compared with the DNA. TRBV1 is a known pseudogene. The CDR3 has 18 residues. This chain's CDR3 is CTSSQDRDREILNSPLHF. CDR3 DNA: TGCACCAGCAGCCAAGACAGGGACAGGGAAATATTGAATTCACCCCTCCACTTT.

This clone was seen just once. The V gene is TRBV6-1, the J gene TRBJ1-5, with a possible D match to TRBD1 (6 bases). Germline-derived CDR1 and CDR2 are MNHNS and SASEGT. With 2 bases removed from V and 4 bases from J, the gap between germline ends came to 12 bases. The length of the CDR3 is 15 residues. DNA of the CDR3: TGTGCCAGCAGTGAATCAGGGGCGGTGAATCAGCCCCAGCATTTT. Translating it yields CASSESGAVNQPQHF.

The chain has TRBV28 and TRBJ1-6; 7 bases are shared with TRBD1. CDR3 length: 14 amino acids. V lost 3 bases to trimming and J lost 4 bases; unmatched junction nucleotides: 0. The germline V gene has CDR1 MDHEN and CDR2 SYDVKM. The chain's CDR3 is CASSLTGYNSPLHF. The CDR3 region has the DNA TGTGCCAGCAGTTTGACAGGGTATAATTCACCCCTCCACTTT.

The CDR3 spells CASSLSRGNTEAFF. The CDR3 coding sequence is TGTGCCAGCAGTTTATCCAGGGGGAACACTGAAGCTTTCTTT. This chain uses TRBV28 with TRBJ1-1; a possible D gene is TRBD1 (6 bases). Germline CDR1 MDHEN, CDR2 SYDVKM. The CDR3 is 14 amino acids. Trimming stripped 1 base from V and 1 base from J, with 7 bases between.

V gene TRBV7-3 combines with J gene TRBJ2-1, with 7 bases identical to TRBD2. This CDR3 has 14 residues. Germline V CDR1 and CDR2: SGHTA, FQGTGA. V was clipped by 3 bases and J by 6 bases; unmatched bases: 5. The CDR3 region is CASSFLGGSNEQFF. The CDR3 nucleotides read TGTGCCAGCAGCTTTTTGGGGGGGTCCAATGAGCAGTTCTTC.

This clone was seen only once. The chain is built from TRBV7-6 and TRBJ1-5; D call uncertain. CDR1 is SGHVS, CDR2 FNYEAQ, per germline. With 2 bases removed from V and 5 bases from J, the gap between germline ends came to 13 bases. The CDR3 loop spans 15 amino acids. CDR3 coding DNA: TGTGCCAGCAGCTTACTTGCAGGCCCGGATCAGCCCCAGCATTTT. As protein: CASSLLAGPDQPQHF.

In this sample, this clone turned up once. This sequence joins TRBV11-2 and TRBJ1-2; D might be TRBD1 (5 bases). The germline V gene encodes CDR1 SGHAT and CDR2 FQNNGV. The CDR3 contains 17 residues. V gave up 6 bases and J gave up 4 bases, with 24 bases separating them. The CDR3 sequence: CASSPFGGAHIPYGYTF. The CDR3, as DNA: TGTGCCAGCAGTCCTTTCGGGGGTGCTCACATTCCCTATGGCTACACCTTC.

The rearrangement links TRBV28 to TRBJ1-1; no clear D gene. The germline V gene encodes CDR1 MDHEN and CDR2 SYDVKM. V lost 2 bases and J 1 base, leaving 11 bases between the germline ends. The CDR3 runs 15 residues. In DNA, the CDR3 is TGTGCCAGCAGTTTAATCCCGATAGCGAACACTGAAGCTTTCTTT. Translated: CASSLIPIANTEAFF.

The V gene is TRBV6-1, the J gene TRBJ2-3; D ambiguous. CDR1 and CDR2 from the germline V gene are MNHNS and SASEGT. Trimming shortened V by 3 bases and J by 6 bases, and 7 bases separated the two germline ends. The CDR3 spans 12 residues. CDR3 nucleotides: TGTGCCAGCAGTGAGGGCTCCGATACGCAGTATTTT. Encoded protein: CASSEGSDTQYF.

A few counts support this clone. The CDR3 DNA is TGCAGCGCCGAGATGCGGGGCGACACAGATACGCAGTATTTT. Translation: CSAEMRGDTDTQYF. The chain carries TRBV29-1 and TRBJ2-3, with D perhaps matching TRBD2 (6 bases). Germline V gene sequence: CDR1 SQVTM, CDR2 ANQGSEA. This CDR3 has 14 amino acids. V was shortened by 7 bases and J by 2 bases, with 16 bases between the two germline ends.

The chain is built from TRBV27 and TRBJ2-3, with D possibly TRBD1 on 6 matching bases. There are 14 residues in the CDR3. The V and J ends lost 3 bases and 2 bases respectively, with 9 bases between them. Germline CDR1 MNHEY, CDR2 SMNVEV (reference sequence). The CDR3 region is CASSFWDNTDTQYF. The DNA for the CDR3 is TGTGCCAGCAGTTTTTGGGACAACACAGATACGCAGTATTTT.

The rearrangement uses TRBV18 and TRBJ1-1; 10 bases align to TRBD1. Germline assignment: CDR1 KGHSH and CDR2 LQKENI. Trimming at V came to 6 bases and at J to 6 bases, leaving 7 bases not matched to a gene. The CDR3 has 14 amino acids. CDR3 loop: CASSPDRGQAEAFF. The CDR3 DNA reads as TGTGCCAGCTCCCCAGACAGGGGGCAAGCTGAAGCTTTCTTT.

V gene TRBV10-3 combines with J gene TRBJ2-7, with D perhaps matching TRBD1 (7 bases). Germline CDR1 and CDR2: ENHRY and SYGVKD. V was pared by 0 bases and J by 1 base, with 16 bases between. The CDR3 contains 17 residues. The CDR3 DNA sequence: TGTGCCATCAGTGAGTCGATCGGACAGGCGGGATCCTACGAGCAGTACTTC. Its protein product is CAISESIGQAGSYEQYF.

The table lists this clone with a few counts. V usage is TRBV7-2 and J usage is TRBJ1-5; 10 bases fit TRBD1. The length of the CDR3 is 16 residues. Germline V lookup: CDR1 SGHTA, CDR2 FQGNSA. J gave up 4 bases and V 1 base, and 4 bases lay outside the gene matches. CDR3 sequence reads: CASSLGTGGTNQPQHF. CDR3 nucleotide sequence: TGTGCCAGCAGCTTAGGGACAGGGGGAACAAATCAGCCCCAGCATTTT.

V gene TRBV4-1 combines with J gene TRBJ2-3; D is possibly TRBD2 (7 bases). V was clipped by 0 bases and J by 2 bases, with 15 bases between them. The length of the CDR3 is 17 residues. Germline assignment: CDR1 MGHRA and CDR2 YSYEKL. CDR3 residues: CASSQDPPGDYTDTQYF. The CDR3 DNA reads TGCGCCAGCAGCCAAGATCCCCCAGGGGACTACACAGATACGCAGTATTTT.

V gene TRBV28 combines with J gene TRBJ1-6, with 9 bases fitting TRBD1. With V trimmed by 5 bases and J by 4 bases, 12 bases remained unmatched. The CDR3 contains 18 residues. Looked up from germline, CDR1 is MDHEN and CDR2 is SYDVKM. CDR3 region: CASSITGGYSSYNSPLHF. CDR3 coding DNA: TGTGCCAGCAGTATCACAGGGGGCTATTCTTCTTATAATTCACCCCTCCACTTT.

The chain employs TRBV27 and TRBJ1-3, with D uncertain. Trimming cost V 2 bases and J 2 bases, with 10 bases left between them. CDR3 size: 15 residues. Germline lookup yields CDR1 MNHEY and CDR2 SMNVEV (reference sequence). In DNA, the CDR3 is TGTGCCAGCAGTTTAGGAGGAGGGACTGGAAACACCATATATTTT. It translates to CASSLGGGTGNTIYF.

By share of the sample, this clone is medium-sized. The chain combines TRBV7-3 with TRBJ2-1; 7 nucleotides line up with TRBD2. The V and J ends lost 5 bases and 7 bases, in that order; junction bases with no gene match: 2. CDR1 is SGHTA, CDR2 FQGTGA, per germline. CDR3 length equals 12 residues. CDR3 bases: TGTGCCAGCAGCCCCGGGGGGAATGAGCAGTTCTTC. Amino acids: CASSPGGNEQFF.